Described below is a single T cell receptor beta chain sequence and its context. What antigen it recognizes has not been identified. Qualities for individual bases were not recorded, and no much larger clone is one base off. Participants in the prospective study were enrolled through a virtual design, were aged roughly 18 to 100 years, and lived in fewer than 30 United States geographic areas. Cohort assignment in the prospective study relied on participant-reported clinical history from a screening survey and a study questionnaire. Recovered participants in ImmuneRACE Cohort 3 were defined as having two consecutive negative NP/OP PCR tests, clearance from a healthcare professional, or resolution of symptoms. Each participant in the prospective study had whole blood, serum and a nasopharyngeal or oropharyngeal swab collected by mobile phlebotomists. Prospective study participants could optionally give additional blood draws and questionnaires over a roughly 2-month period. Before DNA extraction, prospective study blood samples were shipped either frozen or at room temperature.

TCRbeta CDR3 regions were amplified from genomic DNA using the immunoSEQ Assay, a bias-controlled multiplex PCR. The authors' pipeline ran thus. The number of nucleated cells in each sample was estimated from the amplification of reference gene primers within the assay. To quantify the absolute abundance of each unique TCRbeta CDR3 rearrangement, sequence reads were collapsed and filtered. For each sample, productive Simpson clonality was calculated as the square root of Simpson's diversity index across productive rearrangements. This is the immuneACCESS table as TCRdb keeps it, with only in-frame sequences that have V and J called. A part of the clones is gone; compared with another copy, unresolved V genes explain less than half, and the rest is unexplained. V and J calls and clone size are those listed in that table; D and trimming were worked out from the DNA. The sample has roughly 450,000 clones on record, 90% of them singletons. In total, the top ten clones hold about 0.63% of the sample.

Between the V and J ends, shortened by 5 bases and 7 bases respectively, the junction contains 23 bases. Reading the germline V gene gives CDR1 SGHAT and CDR2 FQNNGV. From its cysteine to its phenylalanine, the CDR3 spans 16 amino acids. Of the read, only the CDR3 DNA is kept; its 48 bases are in frame from base 1. This record belongs to a study of blood T cell repertoires in COVID-19 (dated by TCRdb to 2020 to 2022). Regarding the research as a whole: Samples covering the acute and convalescent phases of COVID-19 were provided by collaborators in the United States, Italy and Spain. The material from the prospective study consisted of cDNA or gDNA derived from T cells, B-cell-depleted T cells, or PBMCs. Deeply sampled blood TCRbeta repertoires from subjects exposed to, actively infected with, or recovered from COVID-19 were included in the dataset. The repertoires were made available in a free public database intended to serve as a resource for research on the immune response to SARS-CoV-2. The samples were drawn from two sources: the first 160 participants of the ongoing ImmuneRACE study, and 1,200 or so subjects contributed by 6 global collaborators. Sample metadata almost always included a de-identified subject ID, COVID-19 status, age in years and sex. Where available, HLA class I and class II types were taken from metadata supplied by the sample provider and were not determined by assay-based typing. The paper's findings and limits, for the study overall: The amount of clinical and demographic metadata varied by source and participant and was provided uncurated.

The receptor comes from a man between 18 and 29 years old who had recovered from COVID-19. In this chain, TRBV11-2 is recombined with TRBJ1-2; TRBD1 could be the D gene, as 5 bases match. Sequencing was done on a sample of PBMCs or T cells enriched from blood (not recorded which). The CDR3 sequence is CASSSLTGAGIFGYTF. The DNA sequence is as follows: TGTGCCAGCAGCAGTCTAACCGGCGCAGGGATCTTTGGCTACACCTTC.